One sample yielded the 28 T cell receptor beta chains listed below, sequenced in a study of tumor-infiltrating lymphocytes in primary liver carcinoma. TCR beta cDNA was reverse-transcribed from approximately 0.45 ug of total RNA. The reaction used a constant-region primer and ProtoScript II reverse transcriptase. Modified slightly, ARM-PCR produced TCR beta libraries over three nested multiplex PCR rounds. It was with TRBV1-TRBV30 forward primers and a C-beta reverse primer that the first two PCR rounds were run, at around 11 cycles each. TCRdb re-called the multiplex PCR reads through MiXCR, storing one row per CDR3 protein. The sample lists approximately 300,000 distinct CDR3 sequences, approximately 65% seen once, with more than 8.5% in the top ten. Blood RNA originated from unsorted whole blood, with germline DNA additionally extracted. The sequencing input was peripheral blood. The source of these receptors is a middle-aged man with primary liver carcinoma and hepatitis B virus infection.

Details on this clonotype: Germline and junction disagree at one end, which may indicate a read error. V is TRBV5-1 and J is TRBJ2-7; perhaps D is TRBD1 or TRBD2 (5 bases each). From germline, CDR1 is SGHRS and CDR2 YFSETQ. The CDR3 has 14 residues. The CDR3 region is CASSRRDVSYVQYF. The CDR3, as DNA: TGCGCCAGCAGCCGACGGGACGTCTCCTACGTGCAGTACTTC.

This clonotype appeared a single time. CDR3 in DNA: TGTGCCACCAGTGAGGGATTAGGTCAGCCCCAGCATTTT. Translation: CATSEGLGQPQHF. This chain joins TRBV24-1 and TRBJ1-5; D unresolved. Trimming pared 4 bases from V and 6 bases from J, leaving 9 bases between. CDR3 length: 13 amino acids. CDR1 and CDR2 from the germline V gene are KGHDR and SFDVKD.

To note about this clonotype: A clone one base away is much larger, so this may be a read error. The rearrangement joins TRBV4-3 to TRBJ2-3; D possibly uses TRBD1 or TRBD2 (5 bases each). The CDR3 runs to 17 residues. V gave up 0 bases and J gave up 6 bases, with 19 bases separating them. CDR1 is LGHNA, CDR2 YSLEER, per germline. In DNA, the CDR3 is TGCGCCAGCAGCCAAGATGGCGGTAGGGGAGCCGCTGATACGCAGTATTTT. Its protein is CASSQDGGRGAADTQYF.

The chain employs TRBV11-3 and TRBJ2-3; 7 nucleotides align to TRBD1. The V segment lost 4 bases and the J segment 6 bases; nucleotides outside the gene matches: 10. This CDR3 comprises 15 residues. Germline CDR1 and CDR2: SGHNT and YENEEA. The CDR3 DNA follows: TGTGCCAGCAGCTCCGGATTACAGGGGACCGATACGCAGTATTTT. It translates to CASSSGLQGTDTQYF.

To note about this clonotype: A much bigger clone sits one base away, suggesting this may be a read error. This sequence joins TRBV6-5 and TRBJ1-2, with no clear D. The CDR3 runs to 14 residues. CDR1 is MNHEY and CDR2 is SVGAGI in the germline V gene. The CDR3 spells CASRLDGVLEGYIF. For the CDR3, the DNA is TGTGCCAGCAGGCTTGACGGAGTTCTCGAGGGCTACATCTTC.

This clonotype was counted many times. The chain uses TRBV11-2 and TRBJ2-4; 10 positions agree with TRBD2. The ends lost 0 bases at V and 1 base at J; junction bases unmatched: 3. CDR3 length: 17 residues. Germline-derived CDR1 and CDR2 are SGHAT and FQNNGV. The CDR3 region has the DNA TGTGCCAGCAGCTTAGATACTAGCGGGATTGCCAAAAACATTCAGTACTTC. Its translation is CASSLDTSGIAKNIQYF. The full variable domain, in which reference TRBV11-2 and TRBJ2-4 provide the parts outside the CDR3, is EAGVAQSPRYKIIEKRQSVAFWCNPISGHATLYWYQQILGQGPKLLIQFQNNGVVDDSQLPKDRFSAERLKGVDSTLKIQPAKLEDSAVYLCASSLDTSGIAKNIQYFGAGTRLSVL.

Comment on this clonotype: At one end the junction does not follow the germline gene, possibly because of a read error. This sequence joins TRBV5-6 and TRBJ2-7; no reliable D call. There are 14 residues in the CDR3. Germline loops: CDR1 SGHDT, CDR2 YYEEEE. CDR3 DNA sequence: TGTGCCAGCAGCCTCCAGGCCTACTCCTCCGAGCAGTACTTC. Translation: CASSLQAYSSEQYF. Full variable domain (rest looked up from reference TRBV5-6 and TRBJ2-7): DAGVTQSPTHLIKTRGQQVTLRCSPKSGHDTVSWYQQALGQGPQFIFQYYEEEERQRGNFPDRFSGHQFPNYSSELNVNALLLGDSALYLCASSLQAYSSEQYFGPGTRLTVT.

The chain links TRBV11-2 to TRBJ2-5; tentative D call: TRBD2 (6 bases). V lost 5 bases and J lost 1, with 14 bases in between. The germline V gene has CDR1 SGHAT and CDR2 FQNNGV. The CDR3 runs 15 residues. This chain's CDR3 is CASSPRWGGQETQYF. Here the CDR3 DNA reads TGTGCCAGCAGCCCCCGATGGGGAGGCCAAGAGACCCAGTACTTC.

This clonotype was detected a few times. The J gene is TRBJ1-1, the V gene TRBV12-3 or TRBV12-4; D not resolved. V gave up 6 bases and J gave up 10 bases, with 18 bases separating them. The CDR3 consists of 13 residues. The CDR3 spells CASSRGIVGGAFF. CDR3 sequence (DNA): TGTGCCAGCAGCAGAGGGATAGTCGGAGGAGCTTTCTTT.

About this clonotype: A much more abundant neighbour one base away suggests this may be a read error. The chain is built from TRBV12-3 or TRBV12-4 and TRBJ1-3; the D is unclear. This CDR3 has 15 residues. CDR3 DNA: TGTGCCATCAGTTTGACCGGACGGGCTGGAAACACCATATATTTT. It specifies CAISLTGRAGNTIYF.

In this sample, this clonotype turned up many times. This sequence joins TRBV4-3 and TRBJ1-2; D possibly corresponds to TRBD1 (6 bases). V lost 0 bases and J lost 8, with 13 bases in between. Germline V gene data show CDR1 as LGHNA and CDR2 as YSLEER. The CDR3 contains 14 residues. The CDR3: CASSQDLGGAGYTF. DNA of the CDR3: TGCGCCAGCAGCCAAGATCTCGGGGGGGCGGGCTACACCTTC.

This clonotype was recorded many times. The chain combines TRBV29-1 with TRBJ1-2; D might be TRBD1 (5 bases). Trimming cost V 0 bases and J 8 bases, with 13 bases left between them. The CDR3 has 13 amino acids. The V gene's germline CDR1 is SQVTM and CDR2 ANQGSEA. In DNA, the CDR3 is TGCAGCGTTGAAGATCCAGGGTTCGGCGGCTACACCTTC. The encoded protein is CSVEDPGFGGYTF.

In the case of this clonotype: Just one base apart from a much larger clone, this may be a read error. The rearrangement uses TRBV4-3 and TRBJ2-3, with 9 bases lining up with TRBD2. With 6 bases clipped from V and 7 bases from J, the junction kept 14 bases outside the gene matches. The CDR3 spans 16 residues. Per germline, CDR1 LGHNA and CDR2 YSLEER. CDR3 protein: CASSRQASGAPNTQYF. The CDR3 DNA reads as TGCGCCAGCAGTCGACAGGCTAGCGGGGCCCCTAATACGCAGTATTTT.

This chain joins TRBV7-8 and TRBJ2-4; the match to TRBD1 covers 9 bases. CDR1 SGHVS and CDR2 FQNEAQ come from the germline V gene. With 5 bases clipped from V and 1 base from J, the junction kept 12 bases outside the gene matches. CDR3 length: 18 amino acids. CDR3 nucleotides: TGTGCCAGCAGCCCAGGAGTCTGGGACAGGGTTGCCAAAAACATTCAGTACTTC. It specifies CASSPGVWDRVAKNIQYF.

Comments on this clonotype: A much larger clone lies one base from this, so it may be a read error. The chain combines TRBV6-5 with TRBJ2-7, with TRBD2 matching 9 bases. From germline, CDR1 is MNHEY and CDR2 SVGAGI. CDR3 length: 15 residues. CDR3 nucleotide sequence: TGTGCCAGCAGTGCATTAGCGGGAGCTCTCCACGAGCGGTACTTC. This translates into CASSALAGALHERYF.

This clonotype was seen a few times. It may be a read error: a sequence one base away is much more abundant. The chain is built from TRBV4-3 and TRBJ1-5; tentative D call: TRBD1 (6 bases). CDR1 and CDR2 (germline): LGHNA, YSLEER. V lost 4 bases and J lost 9, with 13 bases in between. This CDR3 contains 13 residues. The CDR3 loop reads CASSRTADRPQHF. DNA for the CDR3: TGCGCCAGCAGCCGGACAGCGGATCGGCCCCAGCATTTT.

The genes are TRBV7-9 and TRBJ1-1; no definite D call. V lost 1 base, J lost 6 bases, and 9 bases lay in between. The CDR3 is 13 residues long. Per the germline V gene, CDR1 is SEHNR and CDR2 is FQNEAQ (reference sequence). The CDR3: CASSLVRDSEAFF. CDR3 nucleotides: TGTGCCAGCAGCTTAGTACGGGATTCTGAAGCTTTCTTT.

As to this clonotype: The junction does not match germline at one end; this may be a read error. V gene TRBV19 combines with J gene TRBJ2-2; D gene uncertain. The CDR3 runs to 14 residues. CDR1 is LNHDA, CDR2 SQIVND, per germline (reference sequence). DNA for the CDR3: TGTGCTAGTAGTCCCGACCCCGCTGGCGGGGAGCTGTTTTTT. Amino acids: CASSPDPAGGELFF.

This clonotype was found many times. The V gene is TRBV4-1, the J gene TRBJ1-6; 7 nucleotides match TRBD1. The CDR3 spans 17 residues. The V segment lost 0 bases and the J segment 5 bases; nucleotides outside the gene matches: 7. The germline gives CDR1 MGHRA, CDR2 YSYEKL. The CDR3 region is CASSQDRGRTDNSPLHF. The CDR3 DNA sequence: TGCGCCAGCAGCCAAGATAGGGGGCGGACCGATAATTCACCCCTCCACTTT.

This clonotype was seen only a few times. The V and J genes are TRBV13 and TRBJ2-7; TRBD2 is a possible D gene (7 bases). Germline V gene lookup returns CDR1 PRHDT and CDR2 FYEKMQ (reference sequence). The V gene lost 0 bases and the J gene lost 1 base, with 22 bases spanning the gap. The CDR3 runs 19 residues. In DNA form, the CDR3 reads TGTGCCAGCAGCTTAGGAGGGGGGGCCGGGACTCCCGATTCCTACGAGCAGTACTTC. Residues: CASSLGGGAGTPDSYEQYF. Filled out from reference TRBV13 and TRBJ2-7, the complete variable domain reads AAGVIQSPRHLIKEKRETATLKCYPIPRHDTVYWYQQGPGQDPQFLISFYEKMQSDKGSIPDRFSAQQFSDYHSELNMSSLELGDSALYFCASSLGGGAGTPDSYEQYFGPGTRLTVT.

To note about this clonotype: A much larger clone differs by one base, so this may be a read error. CDR3 sequence (DNA): TGTGCCAGCAGCCAAGCGGGAGCGAGATACGAGCAGTACTTC. Encoded protein: CASSQAGARYEQYF. The chain uses TRBV6-6 and TRBJ2-7; 8 bases line up with TRBD2. V lost 6 bases, J lost 4 bases, and 8 bases stayed unmatched. Germline CDR1 and CDR2: MNHNY and SVGAGI (reference sequence). This CDR3 comprises 14 residues.

Points on this clonotype: A clone one base away is much larger, so this may be a read error. The chain couples TRBV12-3 or TRBV12-4 to TRBJ2-5, with 7 nucleotides matching TRBD1. CDR3 length equals 13 residues. The CDR3, as DNA: TGTGCCAGCACCCCGACAGGGAAGGAGACCCAGAACTTC. Translated, it gives CASTPTGKETQNF.

Of note for this clonotype: This CDR3 fails to terminate in the conserved phenylalanine or tryptophan, so it likely reflects a read error. The DNA is omitted, as the CDR3 cannot be located on it reliably, and the CDR3 follows TCRdb's listing. V is TRBV11-2 and J is TRBJ2-3. Both ends counted, the CDR3 spans 13 residues. Germline CDR1 SGHAT, CDR2 FQNNGV. The CDR3 spells CASSFSVLDTQYI.

Comment on this clonotype: Possible read error: a much larger clone is one base away. As the CDR3 is not closed by the conserved phenylalanine or tryptophan, this likely results from a read error. The chain uses TRBV4-3 and TRBJ1-4, with TRBD1 as a possible D gene (6 bases). V was trimmed by 0 bases and J by 8 bases, leaving 16 bases between them. CDR1 and CDR2 from the germline V gene are LGHNA and YSLEER. The CDR3 is made up of 16 amino acids. The CDR3 here is CASSQDVPGQLEKLFS. CDR3 nucleotide sequence: TGCGCCAGCAGCCAAGATGTCCCTGGACAGCTAGAAAAACTGTTTTCT.

Worth noting for this clonotype: Compared with germline, one end of the junction differs, possibly owing to a read error. The gene calls are TRBV29-1 and TRBJ2-5; possible D gene TRBD1, 5 bases. Looked up from germline, CDR1 is SQVTM and CDR2 is ANQGSEA. The CDR3 is made up of 14 amino acids. The CDR3 is CSVEDIGQGEIQYF. Here the CDR3 DNA reads TGCAGCGTTGAAGATATCGGACAAGGAGAGATCCAGTACTTC. The full variable domain, in which reference TRBV29-1 and TRBJ2-5 provide the parts outside the CDR3, is SAVISQKPSRDICQRGTSLTIQCQVDSQVTMMFWYRQQPGQSLTLIATANQGSEATYESGFVIDKFPISRPNLTFSTLTVSNMSPEDSSIYLCSVEDIGQGEIQYFGPGTRLLVL.

On this clonotype itself: An end of the junction differs from the germline gene, which may be a read error. The rearrangement uses TRBV5-4 and TRBJ2-1; D remains unclear. CDR1 is SGHNT, CDR2 YYREEE, per germline (reference sequence). CDR3 length: 14 amino acids. The CDR3 reads CAIGERSSYNEQFF. CDR3 nucleotides: TGTGCCATCGGTGAGCGTAGCTCCTATAATGAGCAGTTCTTC. The full variable domain, its missing parts supplied by reference TRBV5-4 and TRBJ2-1, is ETGVTQSPTHLIKTRGQQVTLRCSSQSGHNTVSWYQQALGQGPQFIFQYYREEENGRGNFPPRFSGLQFPNYSSELNVNALELDDSALYLCAIGERSSYNEQFFGPGTRLTVL.

On this clonotype: A much larger clone lies a single base off, so this may be a read error. This sequence joins TRBV6-5 and TRBJ2-3; 8 positions agree with TRBD2. This CDR3 comprises 13 residues. Unmatched junction bases numbered 1, after V lost 2 bases and J lost 6 bases. Germline loops: CDR1 MNHEY, CDR2 SVGAGI. CDR3 in amino acids: CASSYERGDTQYF. CDR3 sequence (DNA): TGTGCCAGCAGTTACGAGCGGGGGGATACGCAGTATTTT.

About this clonotype itself: With a much larger clone just one base away, this may be a read error. The CDR3 DNA follows: TGTGCCAGCGGGTATGGACAGAGTCGAGAAAAACTGTTTTTT. Residues: CASGYGQSREKLFF. The chain joins TRBV6-5 to TRBJ1-4; D is possibly TRBD1 (6 bases). The V gene lost 8 bases and the J gene lost 8 bases, with 18 bases spanning the gap. CDR1 MNHEY and CDR2 SVGAGI come from the germline V gene. The CDR3 consists of 14 residues.